This record looks at one T cell receptor (beta chain) sequence and its context. The data originate from a study of blood T cell repertoires in COVID-19. Study overall: The United States, Italy and Spain were the sources of the acute and convalescent COVID-19 samples.

Trimming stripped 4 bases from V and 2 bases from J, with 15 bases between. From germline, CDR1 is WSHSY and CDR2 SAAADI. The CDR3 runs 16 residues. Enrollment of patients from Seattle took place during active infection, with longitudinal follow-up. Assay: immunoSEQ multiplex PCR; the TCRdb copy retains only in-frame clones and omits some. This repertoire shows 150,000 to 200,000 clones, 86% found once; its top ten account for around 9.9%. This clonotype was obtained from an older woman with COVID-19, enrolled during active disease. Sequenced: peripheral blood. The chain couples TRBV10-2 to TRBJ1-5; D call uncertain. CDR3 sequence: CASSGRAALGNQPQHF. DNA of the CDR3: TGCGCCAGCAGTGGAAGAGCCGCTCTGGGCAATCAGCCCCAGCATTTT.